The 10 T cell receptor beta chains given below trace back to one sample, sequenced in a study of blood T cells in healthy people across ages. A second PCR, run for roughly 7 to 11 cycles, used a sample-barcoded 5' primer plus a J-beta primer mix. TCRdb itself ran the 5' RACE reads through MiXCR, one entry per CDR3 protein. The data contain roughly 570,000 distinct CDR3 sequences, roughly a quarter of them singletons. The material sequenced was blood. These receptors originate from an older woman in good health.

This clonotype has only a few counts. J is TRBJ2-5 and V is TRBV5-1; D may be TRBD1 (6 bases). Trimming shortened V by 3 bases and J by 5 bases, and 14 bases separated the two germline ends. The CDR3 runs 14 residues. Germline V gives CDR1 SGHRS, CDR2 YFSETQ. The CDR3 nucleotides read TGCGCCAGCAGCTACGGTGGACAGAGGGAGACCCAGTACTTC. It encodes CASSYGGQRETQYF.

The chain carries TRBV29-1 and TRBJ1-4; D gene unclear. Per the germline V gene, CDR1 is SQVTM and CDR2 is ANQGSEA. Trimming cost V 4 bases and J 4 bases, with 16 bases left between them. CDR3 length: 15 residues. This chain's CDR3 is CSVAGPSWGNEKLFF. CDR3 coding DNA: TGCAGCGTTGCCGGGCCATCCTGGGGTAATGAAAAACTGTTTTTT.

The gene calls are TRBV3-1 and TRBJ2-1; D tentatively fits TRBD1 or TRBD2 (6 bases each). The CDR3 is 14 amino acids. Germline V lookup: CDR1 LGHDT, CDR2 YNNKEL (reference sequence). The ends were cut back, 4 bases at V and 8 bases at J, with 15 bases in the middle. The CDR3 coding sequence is TGTGCCAGCAGCCTCCTCCGGGGGCGCGATGAGCAGTTCTTC. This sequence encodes CASSLLRGRDEQFF.

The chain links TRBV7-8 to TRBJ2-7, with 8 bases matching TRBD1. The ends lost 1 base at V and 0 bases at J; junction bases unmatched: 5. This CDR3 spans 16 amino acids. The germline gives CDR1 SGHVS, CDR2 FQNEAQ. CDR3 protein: CASSLGFGQGSYEQYF. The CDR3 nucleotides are TGTGCCAGCAGCTTAGGATTCGGACAGGGCTCCTACGAGCAGTACTTC.

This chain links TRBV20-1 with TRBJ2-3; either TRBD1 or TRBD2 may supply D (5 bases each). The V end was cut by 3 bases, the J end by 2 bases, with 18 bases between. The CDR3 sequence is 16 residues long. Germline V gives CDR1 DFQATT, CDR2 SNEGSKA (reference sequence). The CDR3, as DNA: TGCAGTGCTAGTGGGGACCCCCTGACTATCACAGATACGCAGTATTTT. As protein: CSASGDPLTITDTQYF.

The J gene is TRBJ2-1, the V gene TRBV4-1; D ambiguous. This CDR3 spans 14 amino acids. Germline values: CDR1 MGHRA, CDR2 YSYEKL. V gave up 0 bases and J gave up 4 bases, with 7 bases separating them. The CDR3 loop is CASSQDGFYNEQFF. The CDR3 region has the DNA TGCGCCAGCAGCCAAGATGGGTTTTACAATGAGCAGTTCTTC.

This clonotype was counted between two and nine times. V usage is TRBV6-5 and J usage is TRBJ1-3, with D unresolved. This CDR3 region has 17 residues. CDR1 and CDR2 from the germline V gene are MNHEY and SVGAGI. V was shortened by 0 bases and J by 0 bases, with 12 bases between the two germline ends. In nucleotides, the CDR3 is TGTGCCAGCAGTTACTCAATAACACCTTCCTCTGGAAACACCATATATTTT. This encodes CASSYSITPSSGNTIYF.

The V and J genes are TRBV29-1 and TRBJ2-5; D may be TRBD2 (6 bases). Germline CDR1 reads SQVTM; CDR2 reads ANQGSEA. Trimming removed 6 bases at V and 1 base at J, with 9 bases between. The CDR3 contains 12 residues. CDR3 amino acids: CSVREVQETQYF. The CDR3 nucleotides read TGCAGCGTCAGGGAGGTCCAAGAGACCCAGTACTTC.

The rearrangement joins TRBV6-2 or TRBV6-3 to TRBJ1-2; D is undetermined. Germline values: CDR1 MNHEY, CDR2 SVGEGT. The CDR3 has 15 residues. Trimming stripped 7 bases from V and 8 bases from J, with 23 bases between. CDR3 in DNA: TGTGCCAGCACAAAAGCGGACCTCGGGCGGGGAGGCTACACCTTC. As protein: CASTKADLGRGGYTF.

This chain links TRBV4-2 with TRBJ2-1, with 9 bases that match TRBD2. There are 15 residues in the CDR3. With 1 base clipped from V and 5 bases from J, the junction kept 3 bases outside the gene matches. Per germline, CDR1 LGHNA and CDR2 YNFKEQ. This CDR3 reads CASSQVSGGNNEQFF. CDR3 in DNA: TGTGCCAGCAGCCAAGTTAGCGGGGGAAACAATGAGCAGTTCTTC.